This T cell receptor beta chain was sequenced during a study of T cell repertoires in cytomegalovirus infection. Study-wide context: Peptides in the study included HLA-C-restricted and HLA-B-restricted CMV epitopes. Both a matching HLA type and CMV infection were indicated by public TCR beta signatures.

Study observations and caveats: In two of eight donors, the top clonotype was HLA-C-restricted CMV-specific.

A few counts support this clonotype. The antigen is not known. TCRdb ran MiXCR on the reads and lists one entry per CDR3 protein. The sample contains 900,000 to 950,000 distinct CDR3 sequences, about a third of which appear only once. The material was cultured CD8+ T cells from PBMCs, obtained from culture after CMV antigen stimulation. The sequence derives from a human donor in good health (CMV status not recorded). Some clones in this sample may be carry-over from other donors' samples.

CDR3 region: CASSWTSGGRSSYEQYF. CDR3 coding DNA: TGTGCCAGTAGTTGGACTAGCGGGGGCCGGAGCTCCTACGAGCAGTACTTC. The chain carries TRBV19 and TRBJ2-7; 13 bases line up with TRBD2. Germline V gives CDR1 LNHDA, CDR2 SQIVND (reference sequence). The junction had 7 bases not matched to a gene; V was cut back by 5 bases and J by 0 bases. The CDR3 spans 17 residues.